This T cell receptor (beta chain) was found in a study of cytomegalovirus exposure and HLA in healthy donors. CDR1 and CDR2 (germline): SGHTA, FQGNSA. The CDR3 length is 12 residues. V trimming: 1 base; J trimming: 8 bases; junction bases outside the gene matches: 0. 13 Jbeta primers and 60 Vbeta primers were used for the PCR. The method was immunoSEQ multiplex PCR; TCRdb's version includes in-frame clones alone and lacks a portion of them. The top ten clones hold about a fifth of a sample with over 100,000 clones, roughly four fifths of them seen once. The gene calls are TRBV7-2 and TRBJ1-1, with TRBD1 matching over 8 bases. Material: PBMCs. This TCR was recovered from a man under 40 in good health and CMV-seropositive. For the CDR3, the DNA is TGTGCCAGCAGCTTAGGGGACAGGGAAGCTTTCTTT. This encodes CASSLGDREAFF.